The rows below give T cell receptor beta chains drawn from one sample of a study of cytomegalovirus exposure and HLA in healthy donors. Profiled with immunoSEQ multiplex PCR; TCRdb holds only in-frame clones, not every one. The sample records nearly 300,000 clones, 86% being singletons. Sequences were obtained from PBMCs. The origin of the receptors is a man aged 35-49 years in good health and CMV-seropositive. The CDR3 runs from the conserved cysteine through the conserved F or W. D genes are given only for firm matches. Expanded clones are given a class, and other clones once, few, many or no size at all.

cdr3_aa cdr3_nt j_call v_call d_call clone_size
CASSSLSPGNPRSGANVLTF TGTGCCAGTAGTTCTCTGTCCCCAGGGAACCCACGTTCTGGGGCCAACGTCCTGACTTTC TRBJ2-6 TRBV19 NA NA
CASSPGTGISYEQYF TGTGCCAGCAGCCCCGGGACAGGTATCTCCTACGAGCAGTACTTC TRBJ2-7 TRBV5-4 TRBD1 NA
CASRSLGTGEGQPQHF TGTGCCAGCAGGAGCCTCGGGACAGGTGAGGGTCAGCCCCAGCATTTT TRBJ1-5 TRBV27 TRBD1 NA
CASSPLGLANNEQFF TGTGCCAGCAGTCCCCTAGGACTAGCGAACAATGAGCAGTTCTTC TRBJ2-1 TRBV6-4 TRBD2 NA
CSVETGQMYEQYF TGCAGCGTTGAGACTGGACAGATGTACGAGCAGTACTTC TRBJ2-7 TRBV29-1 NA NA
CASSQDRTGVRNQPQHF TGCGCCAGCAGCCAAGACCGGACAGGGGTACGCAATCAGCCCCAGCATTTT TRBJ1-5 TRBV4-3 TRBD1 NA
CASSWSSTYEQYF TGTGCCAGCAGTTGGAGCAGTACCTACGAGCAGTACTTC TRBJ2-7 TRBV28 NA NA
CSAGGGGWDGYTF TGCAGCGCTGGAGGGGGGGGGTGGGATGGCTACACCTTC TRBJ1-2 TRBV29-1 NA NA
CASSPRAGGDRVQYF TGTGCCAGCAGTCCACGGGCGGGAGGGGACCGGGTGCAGTACTTC TRBJ2-7 TRBV6-5 TRBD2 NA
CASSSEGRGGNTEAFF TGCGCCAGCAGCTCGGAGGGGCGGGGGGGGAACACTGAAGCTTTCTTT TRBJ1-1 TRBV5-1 NA NA
CASSLGQGRDYGYTF TGCGCCAGCAGCTTGGGACAGGGAAGAGACTATGGCTACACCTTC TRBJ1-2 TRBV5-1 TRBD1 NA
CASSPGTSGRLTNYNEQFF TGTGCCAGCAGTCCCGGGACTAGCGGGAGACTTACCAATTACAATGAGCAGTTCTTC TRBJ2-1 TRBV27 TRBD2 NA
CASSLASGRAGTEQYF TGTGCCAGCAGCTTAGCTAGCGGGAGGGCCGGGACCGAGCAGTACTTC TRBJ2-7 TRBV13 TRBD2 NA
CASSYGTVDTEAFF TGTGCCAGCAGTTACGGGACAGTTGACACTGAAGCTTTCTTT TRBJ1-1 TRBV6-6 TRBD1 NA
CASSLDGQYYGYTF TGCGCCAGCAGCTTGGATGGACAGTACTATGGCTACACCTTC TRBJ1-2 TRBV5-1 NA few
CASSRRRDRVLETQYF TGTGCCAGCAGCCGGCGGCGGGACAGGGTTTTGGAGACCCAGTACTTC TRBJ2-5 TRBV11-2 TRBD1 NA
CASSSRQDWSGELFF TGTGCCAGCAGCTCCCGACAGGACTGGTCCGGGGAGCTGTTTTTT TRBJ2-2 TRBV7-6 NA NA
CASSLSGLREKLFF TGTGCCAGCAGTCTCTCAGGGTTAAGGGAAAAACTGTTTTTT TRBJ1-4 TRBV27 NA NA
CASNDRGPRYNEQFF TGTGCCAGCAACGACAGGGGGCCCCGATACAATGAGCAGTTCTTC TRBJ2-1 TRBV27 TRBD1 NA
CASSPTGGDSPLHF TGTGCCAGCAGTCCCACAGGGGGCGATTCACCCCTCCACTTT TRBJ1-6 TRBV6-4 TRBD1 NA
CASSTGTGVHEQYF TGTGCCAGCAGCACCGGGACAGGGGTACACGAGCAGTACTTC TRBJ2-7 TRBV28 TRBD1 NA
CASSDSGWTGVYNEQFF TGTGCCAGCAGTGACTCGGGCTGGACAGGGGTCTACAATGAGCAGTTCTTC TRBJ2-1 TRBV6-4 TRBD1 once
CASSLTGVGRETQYF TGTGCCAGTAGTCTCACGGGAGTGGGTCGAGAGACCCAGTACTTC TRBJ2-5 TRBV19 NA NA
CASSLENRMNTEAFF TGTGCCAGCAGCTTAGAAAACAGAATGAACACTGAAGCTTTCTTT TRBJ1-1 TRBV11-2 NA NA
CASSAFPGEKLFF TGTGCCAGTAGTGCCTTCCCGGGGGAAAAACTGTTTTTT TRBJ1-4 TRBV19 NA NA
CASSLAGAQYF TGTGCCAGCAGCTTGGCAGGCGCGCAGTACTTC TRBJ2-7 TRBV5-4 NA NA
CASSQAGTLGSTDTQYF TGCGCCAGCAGCCAAGCCGGGACACTTGGGAGCACAGATACGCAGTATTTT TRBJ2-3 TRBV4-1 NA NA
CASSPPTSGETQYF TGTGCCAGCAGTCCACCCACTAGCGGAGAGACCCAGTACTTC TRBJ2-5 TRBV28 TRBD2 NA
CASSWGGPSYEQYF TGTGCCAGCAGTTGGGGGGGGCCATCCTACGAGCAGTACTTC TRBJ2-7 TRBV27 NA NA